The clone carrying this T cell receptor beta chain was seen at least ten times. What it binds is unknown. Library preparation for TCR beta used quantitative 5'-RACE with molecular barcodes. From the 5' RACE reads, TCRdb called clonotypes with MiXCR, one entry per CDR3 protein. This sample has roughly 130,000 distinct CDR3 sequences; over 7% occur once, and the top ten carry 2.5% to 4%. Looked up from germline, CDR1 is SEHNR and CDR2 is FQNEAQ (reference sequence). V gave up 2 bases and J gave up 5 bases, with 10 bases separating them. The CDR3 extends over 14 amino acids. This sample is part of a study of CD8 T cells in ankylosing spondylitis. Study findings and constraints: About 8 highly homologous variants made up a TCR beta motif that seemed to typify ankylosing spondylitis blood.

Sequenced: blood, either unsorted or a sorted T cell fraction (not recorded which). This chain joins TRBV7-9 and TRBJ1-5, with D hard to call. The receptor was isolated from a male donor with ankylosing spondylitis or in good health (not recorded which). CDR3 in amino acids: CASSLSIPDQPQHF. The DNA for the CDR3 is TGTGCCAGCAGCTTAAGCATCCCGGATCAGCCCCAGCATTTT.